This T cell receptor beta chain was identified during a study of T cell responses to AZD1222 COVID-19 vaccine. The CDR3 spans 15 residues. J gave up 0 bases and V 5 bases, and 3 bases lay outside the gene matches. Germline V gene lookup returns CDR1 MNHEY and CDR2 SVGAGI. Study outcomes and limitations: Baseline antibody screening turned up just six seropositive AZD1222 recipients. The study sampled repertoires only after the peak T cell response.

On this clone itself: The antigen is unknown.

Sequencing used immunoSEQ multiplex PCR; TCRdb keeps in-frame clones, though not all of them. The sample lists 80,000 to 95,000 clones, approximately 90% seen once, with about 5.4% in the top ten. This specimen consisted of peripheral blood, obtained 28 days after the second AZD1222 dose. The J gene is TRBJ2-1, the V gene TRBV6-5; 8 positions match TRBD1. This TCR came from an adult who received the AZD1222 COVID-19 vaccine. In DNA, the CDR3 is TGTGCCAGCAGTCCCACAGGGGGCTCCTACAATGAGCAGTTCTTC. Translating it yields CASSPTGGSYNEQFF.